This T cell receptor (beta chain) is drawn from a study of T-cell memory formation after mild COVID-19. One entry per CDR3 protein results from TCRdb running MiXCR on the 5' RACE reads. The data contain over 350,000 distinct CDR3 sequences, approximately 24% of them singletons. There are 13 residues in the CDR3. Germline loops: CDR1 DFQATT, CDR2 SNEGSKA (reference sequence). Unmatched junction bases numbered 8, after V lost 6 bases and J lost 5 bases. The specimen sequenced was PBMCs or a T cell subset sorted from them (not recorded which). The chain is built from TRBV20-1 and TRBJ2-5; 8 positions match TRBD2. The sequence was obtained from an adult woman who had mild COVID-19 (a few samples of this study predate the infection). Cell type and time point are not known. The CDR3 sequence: CSAPAGALETQYF. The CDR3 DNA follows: TGCAGTGCGCCAGCGGGGGCACTTGAGACCCAGTACTTC.